The 14 T cell receptor beta chains listed next were all sequenced from one sample in a study of blood T cell repertoires in COVID-19. Measured with immunoSEQ multiplex PCR; TCRdb has only the in-frame clones, and not every one. The sample holds over 100,000 clones, 80% to 90% seen once. The sequenced sample was peripheral blood. The receptors were gathered from a man aged 60 to 75 with COVID-19, enrolled during active disease.

The CDR3 bases are TGTGCCAGCAAAGGGACAACTATAGCCAAAAACATTCAGTACTTC. Translating it yields CASKGTTIAKNIQYF. The chain recombines TRBV2 with TRBJ2-4; TRBD1 might be the D (6 bases). Germline CDR1 SNHLY, CDR2 FYNNEI. Trimming removed 7 bases from V and 0 bases from J, with 13 bases in between. This CDR3 has 15 amino acids. Drawing the rest from reference TRBV2 and TRBJ2-4, the complete variable domain is EPEVTQTPSHQVTQMGQEVILRCVPISNHLYFYWYRQILGQKVEFLVSFYNNEISEKSEIFDDQFSVERPDGSNFTLKIRSTKLEDSAMYFCASKGTTIAKNIQYFGAGTRLSVL.

The chain carries TRBV19 and TRBJ2-3, with D possibly matching TRBD2 (7 bases). The CDR3 runs 12 residues. Trimming removed 4 bases from V and 6 bases from J, with 8 bases in between. Germline-derived CDR1 and CDR2 are LNHDA and SQIVND (reference sequence). CDR3 amino acids: CASSKGGDTQYF. CDR3 bases: TGTGCCAGTAGTAAGGGGGGGGATACGCAGTATTTT.

The chain joins TRBV28 to TRBJ2-1; D is perhaps TRBD1 (6 bases). Germline-derived CDR1 and CDR2 are MDHEN and SYDVKM. CDR3 length equals 16 residues. The V end lost 3 bases, the J end lost 4 bases, and 16 bases lay between the germline ends. The DNA for the CDR3 is TGTGCCAGCAGTTTTTTCGGGCAGGGGAATTACAATGAGCAGTTCTTC. This gives the protein CASSFFGQGNYNEQFF.

The V and J genes are TRBV2 and TRBJ1-4; TRBD1 agrees at 9 bases. CDR1 is SNHLY, CDR2 FYNNEI, per germline. This CDR3 is built from 14 residues. V dropped 6 bases and J dropped 8; count of bases not matched to a gene: 7. The chain's CDR3 is CASRDRTGDEKLFF. CDR3 nucleotides: TGTGCCAGCAGGGACCGGACAGGGGACGAAAAACTGTTTTTT.

This clone came up once. The J gene is TRBJ2-3, the V gene TRBV18; tentatively, D is TRBD1 (6 bases). V lost 0 bases, J lost 6 bases, and 13 bases lay in between. In germline, CDR1 is KGHSH, CDR2 LQKENI. The CDR3 extends over 15 amino acids. CDR3 DNA sequence: TGTGCCAGCTCACCACCCCTGGCGACAGGTGATACGCAGTATTTT. Translated, it gives CASSPPLATGDTQYF.

The J gene is TRBJ1-5, the V gene TRBV7-3; unclear D gene. Germline V gives CDR1 SGHTA, CDR2 FQGTGA. The V end was cut by 2 bases, the J end by 1 base, with 3 bases between. CDR3 length: 13 amino acids. CDR3 DNA: TGTGCCAGCAGCTTATCGAGCAATCAGCCCCAGCATTTT. It yields the protein CASSLSSNQPQHF.

The rearrangement links TRBV9 to TRBJ1-3, with 7 bases identical to TRBD1. J was trimmed by 4 bases and V by 3 bases; bases with no gene match: 1. Germline CDR1 is SGDLS and CDR2 is YYNGEE. The CDR3 has 13 residues. As DNA, the CDR3 is TGTGCCAGCAGCGGGGGACAGGGAAACACCATATATTTT. Amino acids: CASSGGQGNTIYF.

The chain uses TRBV7-2 and TRBJ1-1, with D perhaps TRBD1 (6 bases). The V gene's germline CDR1 is SGHTA and CDR2 FQGNSA. V gave up 5 bases and J gave up 3 bases, with 16 bases separating them. The CDR3 spans 15 residues. In DNA, the CDR3 is TGTGCCAGCAGCAACACAGGGATCCGGGACACTGAAGCTTTCTTT. Its protein product is CASSNTGIRDTEAFF.

In this sample, this clone turned up once. This sequence joins TRBV4-2 and TRBJ2-1; TRBD2 matches 9 bases. Germline CDR1 is LGHNA and CDR2 is YNFKEQ. With V trimmed by 0 bases and J by 5 bases, 14 bases remained unmatched. There are 19 residues in the CDR3. CDR3 in DNA: TGTGCCAGCAGCCAAGATTTCGGTAGGAGCGGGGGGAGGGACAATGAGCAGTTCTTC. As protein: CASSQDFGRSGGRDNEQFF.

The V call is TRBV19, the J call TRBJ2-5; maybe TRBD1 (5 bases). Germline CDR1 LNHDA, CDR2 SQIVND (reference sequence). The CDR3 is 13 residues long. V gave up 2 bases and J gave up 4 bases, with 8 bases separating them. As DNA, the CDR3 is TGTGCCAGTAGTATAAGGGGCCGAGAGACCCAGTACTTC. Its protein product is CASSIRGRETQYF.

The rearrangement uses TRBV5-1 and TRBJ2-7; 7 bases are shared with TRBD1. CDR1 and CDR2 (germline): SGHRS, YFSETQ. The CDR3 loop spans 15 amino acids. V lost 0 bases and J lost 3; bases outside the gene matches: 6. The CDR3 here is CASSLVGDSGYEQYF. The CDR3 DNA follows: TGCGCCAGCAGCTTGGTCGGGGACAGCGGCTACGAGCAGTACTTC.

The chain has TRBV5-1 and TRBJ1-4, with 9 nucleotides matching TRBD1. Trimming at V came to 3 bases and at J to 7 bases, leaving 4 bases not matched to a gene. The CDR3 runs 14 residues. CDR1 is SGHRS, CDR2 YFSETQ, per germline. The CDR3 spells CASSWGQGFEKLFF. In DNA form, the CDR3 reads TGCGCCAGCAGCTGGGGACAGGGTTTTGAAAAACTGTTTTTT. The full variable domain, its missing parts supplied by reference TRBV5-1 and TRBJ1-4, is KAGVTQTPRYLIKTRGQQVTLSCSPISGHRSVSWYQQTPGQGLQFLFEYFSETQRNKGNFPGRFSGRQFSNSRSEMNVSTLELGDSALYLCASSWGQGFEKLFFGSGTQLSVL.

The chain has TRBV18 and TRBJ1-5; 8 bases are shared with TRBD1. The V segment lost 3 bases and the J segment 4 bases; nucleotides outside the gene matches: 5. This CDR3 spans 15 amino acids. The germline gives CDR1 KGHSH, CDR2 LQKENI. CDR3 protein: CASSPGQGGNQPQHF. In DNA, the CDR3 is TGTGCCAGCTCACCTGGACAGGGTGGAAATCAGCCCCAGCATTTT. Based on the CDR3 plus reference TRBV18 and TRBJ1-5, the full variable domain is NAGVMQNPRHLVRRRGQEARLRCSPMKGHSHVYWYRQLPEEGLKFMVYLQKENIIDESGMPKERFSAEFPKEGPSILRIQQVVRGDSAAYFCASSPGQGGNQPQHFGDGTRLSIL.

The V gene is TRBV7-3, the J gene TRBJ2-3, with a possible D match to TRBD2 (5 bases). CDR3 length equals 14 residues. Trimming removed 4 bases from V and 4 bases from J, with 12 bases in between. Per the germline V gene, CDR1 is SGHTA and CDR2 is FQGTGA. The CDR3 reads CASSSPGSADTQYF. In DNA, the CDR3 is TGTGCCAGCAGCTCCCCTGGTAGCGCAGATACGCAGTATTTT. Drawing the rest from reference TRBV7-3 and TRBJ2-3, the complete variable domain is GAGVSQTPSNKVTEKGKYVELRCDPISGHTALYWYRQSLGQGPEFLIYFQGTGAADDSGLPNDRFFAVRPEGSVSTLKIQRTERGDSAVYLCASSSPGSADTQYFGPGTRLTVL.